This T cell receptor (beta chain) is from a study of T cell repertoires in cytomegalovirus infection. On the study more broadly: Both a matching HLA type and CMV infection were indicated by public TCR beta signatures. Points from the study as a whole: Accumulated public TCR beta family frequency recognized individuals carrying CMV together with the relevant HLA. The ex vivo response was dominated by HLA-C-restricted CMV-specific TCR beta clonotypes.

Comment on this clonotype: Its antigen is not identified.

One entry per CDR3 protein results from TCRdb running MiXCR on the reads. The top ten clones hold 30% to 40% of a sample with 100,000 to 150,000 distinct CDR3 sequences, about 24% of them seen once. The germline V gene encodes CDR1 MNHEY and CDR2 SVGEGT. CDR3 length: 19 residues. With 4 bases clipped from V and 0 bases from J, the junction kept 10 bases outside the gene matches. The rearrangement uses TRBV6-2 or TRBV6-3 and TRBJ2-1; 12 bases fit TRBD2. Source material: PBMCs, sequenced either directly or after in vitro stimulation (not recorded which). The origin of this receptor is a human donor in good health (CMV status not recorded). Some clones in this sample may be carry-over from other donors' samples. In DNA form, the CDR3 reads TGTGCCAGCAGTTCAACGGGACTAGCGGGCATTGACTCCTACAATGAGCAGTTCTTC. It specifies CASSSTGLAGIDSYNEQFF.